Listed below are T cell receptor beta chains from one sample, sequenced in a study of blood T cells in healthy people across ages. Via MiXCR, TCRdb re-called the 5' RACE reads, giving one row per CDR3 protein. The sample yields approximately 780,000 distinct CDR3 sequences, about 26% seen once. The data also belong to a second study, concerning T cells of mothers and their children.

Sequenced input: blood. The origin of the receptors is a boy under 18 in good health. The CDR3 runs from the conserved cysteine through the conserved F or W. Fields, in order: V gene, clone size, J gene, D gene, CDR3 protein, CDR3 DNA. D genes are given only for firm matches. Only some rows state a clone size, as once, few, many or a class for expanded clones.

v_call: TRBV7-9; clone_size: few; j_call: TRBJ2-1; d_call: TRBD2; cdr3_aa: CASSLSSGEQFF; cdr3_nt: TGTGCCAGCAGCTTAAGTAGCGGGGAGCAGTTCTTC
v_call: TRBV5-1; clone_size: .; j_call: TRBJ1-4; d_call: .; cdr3_aa: CASSTRDPAELFF; cdr3_nt: TGCGCCAGCAGCACCCGGGACCCGGCGGAACTGTTTTTT
v_call: TRBV11-2; clone_size: few; j_call: TRBJ2-1; d_call: .; cdr3_aa: CASSQGGGGSRNEQFF; cdr3_nt: TGTGCCAGCAGCCAAGGGGGCGGGGGGAGTCGGAATGAGCAGTTCTTC
v_call: TRBV20-1; clone_size: .; j_call: TRBJ2-7; d_call: .; cdr3_aa: CSASSTDSYEQYF; cdr3_nt: TGCAGTGCCTCCTCGACAGACAGCTACGAGCAGTACTTC
v_call: TRBV28; clone_size: .; j_call: TRBJ2-5; d_call: .; cdr3_aa: CASSWAGGQETQYF; cdr3_nt: TGTGCCAGCAGTTGGGCCGGGGGCCAAGAGACCCAGTACTTC
v_call: TRBV4-3; clone_size: .; j_call: TRBJ1-1; d_call: .; cdr3_aa: CASSLGTQNTEAFF; cdr3_nt: TGCGCCAGCAGCCTCGGGACTCAGAACACTGAAGCTTTCTTT
v_call: TRBV18; clone_size: few; j_call: TRBJ1-5; d_call: TRBD1; cdr3_aa: CTSSPQGAMNQPQHF; cdr3_nt: TGTACCAGCTCACCACAGGGGGCTATGAATCAGCCCCAGCATTTT
v_call: TRBV9; clone_size: once; j_call: TRBJ2-7; d_call: TRBD1; cdr3_aa: CASSVAGTGAAYEQYF; cdr3_nt: TGTGCCAGCAGCGTAGCAGGGACAGGCGCTGCCTACGAGCAGTACTTC
v_call: TRBV6-1; clone_size: few; j_call: TRBJ2-1; d_call: .; cdr3_aa: CASTDGQSYNEQFF; cdr3_nt: TGTGCCAGCACCGATGGGCAGAGTTACAATGAGCAGTTCTTC
v_call: TRBV6-2/TRBV6-3; clone_size: few; j_call: TRBJ1-2; d_call: .; cdr3_aa: CASRTRRTNYGYTF; cdr3_nt: TGTGCCAGCAGAACGAGAAGGACTAACTATGGCTACACCTTC
v_call: TRBV27; clone_size: few; j_call: TRBJ2-7; d_call: .; cdr3_aa: CASSLDITYEQYF; cdr3_nt: TGTGCCAGCAGTCTCGACATCACCTACGAGCAGTACTTC
v_call: TRBV5-1; clone_size: few; j_call: TRBJ1-6; d_call: .; cdr3_aa: CASSPGAGVGSPLHF; cdr3_nt: TGCGCCAGCAGCCCGGGGGCAGGGGTAGGGTCACCCCTCCACTTT
v_call: TRBV7-6; clone_size: few; j_call: TRBJ1-6; d_call: .; cdr3_aa: CASSLVARSPLHF; cdr3_nt: TGTGCCAGCAGCTTAGTGGCCCGATCACCCCTCCACTTT
v_call: TRBV20-1; clone_size: .; j_call: TRBJ1-2; d_call: .; cdr3_aa: CSAREGRGYTF; cdr3_nt: TGCAGTGCTAGAGAGGGGCGTGGCTACACCTTC
v_call: TRBV12-5; clone_size: few; j_call: TRBJ2-1; d_call: TRBD1; cdr3_aa: CASGSTGPNNEQFF; cdr3_nt: TGTGCTAGTGGTTCGACAGGGCCCAACAATGAGCAGTTCTTC
v_call: TRBV4-1; clone_size: .; j_call: TRBJ2-7; d_call: .; cdr3_aa: CASSQDGVDPTSSYEQYF; cdr3_nt: TGCGCCAGCAGCCAAGATGGGGTGGACCCGACTTCCTCCTACGAGCAGTACTTC
v_call: TRBV7-9; clone_size: .; j_call: TRBJ2-7; d_call: TRBD1; cdr3_aa: CASSSGQGLNEQYF; cdr3_nt: TGTGCCAGCAGCTCGGGACAGGGTCTAAACGAGCAGTACTTC
v_call: TRBV11-2; clone_size: few; j_call: TRBJ2-7; d_call: TRBD1; cdr3_aa: CASSLGTGNSYEQYF; cdr3_nt: TGTGCCAGCAGCTTAGGGACAGGAAACTCCTACGAGCAGTACTTC
v_call: TRBV12-3/TRBV12-4; clone_size: .; j_call: TRBJ2-1; d_call: .; cdr3_aa: CASSLVSQVYNEQFF; cdr3_nt: TGTGCCAGCAGTCTCGTATCCCAGGTATACAATGAGCAGTTCTTC
v_call: TRBV6-1; clone_size: .; j_call: TRBJ2-3; d_call: TRBD2; cdr3_aa: CASRTRLAGGADTQYF; cdr3_nt: TGTGCCAGCAGAACTAGACTAGCGGGGGGTGCAGATACGCAGTATTTT
v_call: TRBV7-6; clone_size: .; j_call: TRBJ1-2; d_call: TRBD1; cdr3_aa: CASSPQTGGSGYTF; cdr3_nt: TGTGCCAGCAGCCCCCAGACAGGGGGCTCTGGCTACACCTTC
v_call: TRBV7-3; clone_size: .; j_call: TRBJ2-1; d_call: .; cdr3_aa: CASSLTGTNSYNEQFF; cdr3_nt: TGTGCCAGCAGCTTAACGGGCACCAACTCCTACAATGAGCAGTTCTTC
v_call: TRBV28; clone_size: few; j_call: TRBJ1-5; d_call: .; cdr3_aa: CASSSLAGGSNQPQHF; cdr3_nt: TGTGCCAGCAGTTCCTTAGCCGGCGGATCAAATCAGCCCCAGCATTTT
v_call: TRBV6-6; clone_size: .; j_call: TRBJ2-4; d_call: .; cdr3_aa: CASSHNIQYF; cdr3_nt: TGTGCCAGCAGTCACAACATTCAGTACTTC
v_call: TRBV20-1; clone_size: .; j_call: TRBJ1-6; d_call: .; cdr3_aa: CSARDVWSSYNSPLQF; cdr3_nt: TGCAGTGCTAGAGATGTCTGGAGCTCCTATAATTCACCCCTCCAATTT
v_call: TRBV5-1; clone_size: .; j_call: TRBJ2-7; d_call: TRBD1; cdr3_aa: CASSLKGQGLSYEQYF; cdr3_nt: TGCGCCAGCAGCTTGAAAGGACAGGGCCTCTCCTACGAGCAGTACTTC
v_call: TRBV10-3; clone_size: .; j_call: TRBJ1-1; d_call: .; cdr3_aa: CAISDSGLLDTEAFF; cdr3_nt: TGTGCCATCAGTGATTCGGGACTCTTGGACACTGAAGCTTTCTTT
v_call: TRBV28; clone_size: .; j_call: TRBJ1-4; d_call: .; cdr3_aa: CASSADRANEKLFF; cdr3_nt: TGTGCCAGTAGCGCGGACCGGGCTAATGAAAAACTGTTTTTT
v_call: TRBV24-1; clone_size: few; j_call: TRBJ2-1; d_call: TRBD2; cdr3_aa: CATSVSGLAGGPGFEQFF; cdr3_nt: TGTGCCACCAGTGTATCAGGGCTAGCGGGGGGGCCCGGCTTTGAGCAGTTCTTC
v_call: TRBV12-3/TRBV12-4; clone_size: .; j_call: TRBJ1-2; d_call: .; cdr3_aa: CASSLGLSFDNYGYTF; cdr3_nt: TGTGCCAGCAGTCTGGGCCTTTCGTTCGATAACTATGGCTACACCTTC
v_call: TRBV30; clone_size: .; j_call: TRBJ2-5; d_call: .; cdr3_aa: CAWSERLQETQYF; cdr3_nt: TGTGCCTGGAGTGAACGGCTACAAGAGACCCAGTACTTC
v_call: TRBV2; clone_size: .; j_call: TRBJ2-5; d_call: .; cdr3_aa: CASRVPRGRETQYF; cdr3_nt: TGTGCCAGCAGGGTTCCGAGGGGACGGGAGACCCAGTACTTC
v_call: TRBV2; clone_size: .; j_call: TRBJ2-4; d_call: TRBD1; cdr3_aa: CATRTGHIQYF; cdr3_nt: TGTGCCACTAGGACAGGGCACATTCAGTACTTC
v_call: TRBV4-1; clone_size: many; j_call: TRBJ2-7; d_call: .; cdr3_aa: CASSRAGASSYEQYF; cdr3_nt: TGCGCCAGCAGCCGGGCGGGGGCCTCTTCCTACGAGCAGTACTTC
v_call: TRBV6-5; clone_size: few; j_call: TRBJ2-2; d_call: TRBD2; cdr3_aa: CASSYSRGTSGGAGELFF; cdr3_nt: TGTGCCAGCAGTTACTCAAGGGGCACTAGCGGGGGGGCCGGGGAGCTGTTTTTT
v_call: TRBV9; clone_size: few; j_call: TRBJ2-7; d_call: .; cdr3_aa: CASSVDGGLEQYF; cdr3_nt: TGTGCCAGCAGCGTAGATGGCGGTTTGGAGCAGTACTTC
v_call: TRBV7-9; clone_size: .; j_call: TRBJ2-1; d_call: TRBD2; cdr3_aa: CATGLAGAYEQFF; cdr3_nt: TGTGCCACCGGACTAGCGGGAGCCTATGAGCAGTTCTTC
v_call: TRBV10-2; clone_size: .; j_call: TRBJ2-6; d_call: .; cdr3_aa: CASSEGQSGANVLTF; cdr3_nt: TGCGCCAGCAGTGAAGGGCAGTCTGGGGCCAACGTCCTGACTTTC
v_call: TRBV11-2; clone_size: few; j_call: TRBJ2-2; d_call: TRBD2; cdr3_aa: CASRFSGGRSGELFF; cdr3_nt: TGTGCCAGCAGATTTAGCGGGGGGAGATCCGGGGAGCTGTTTTTT
v_call: TRBV20-1; clone_size: few; j_call: TRBJ2-3; d_call: .; cdr3_aa: CSARMGTVTDTQYF; cdr3_nt: TGCAGTGCTAGAATGGGGACTGTTACAGATACGCAGTATTTT
v_call: TRBV20-1; clone_size: .; j_call: TRBJ2-1; d_call: TRBD2; cdr3_aa: CSAAGTSPYREQFF; cdr3_nt: TGCAGTGCTGCCGGGACTAGCCCTTACCGTGAGCAGTTCTTC
v_call: TRBV7-2; clone_size: few; j_call: TRBJ1-2; d_call: .; cdr3_aa: CASTRGRSYYGYTF; cdr3_nt: TGTGCCAGCACCCGGGGACGGTCATACTATGGCTACACCTTC
v_call: TRBV18; clone_size: .; j_call: TRBJ1-5; d_call: TRBD1; cdr3_aa: CASSPRRGTGEEKPQHF; cdr3_nt: TGTGCCAGCTCACCCCGGCGAGGGACAGGGGAAGAGAAGCCCCAGCATTTT
v_call: TRBV27; clone_size: few; j_call: TRBJ2-5; d_call: .; cdr3_aa: CASSLQSQETQYF; cdr3_nt: TGTGCCAGCAGTCTACAGAGCCAAGAGACCCAGTACTTC
v_call: TRBV21-1; clone_size: few; j_call: TRBJ1-1; d_call: .; cdr3_aa: CAGLLEGRVLNTEAFF; cdr3_nt: TGTGCCGGTCTCCTAGAGGGGAGGGTTCTGAACACTGAAGCTTTCTTT
v_call: TRBV10-3; clone_size: .; j_call: TRBJ1-2; d_call: TRBD1; cdr3_aa: CAISEGTGLGYTF; cdr3_nt: TGTGCCATCAGTGAAGGGACAGGTCTTGGCTACACCTTC
v_call: TRBV6-4; clone_size: few; j_call: TRBJ1-2; d_call: .; cdr3_aa: CASRGKGSGGYTF; cdr3_nt: TGTGCCAGCAGGGGCAAGGGTTCCGGTGGCTACACCTTC
v_call: TRBV28; clone_size: .; j_call: TRBJ2-7; d_call: .; cdr3_aa: CASSSGGEYEQYF; cdr3_nt: TGTGCCAGCAGTTCGGGCGGGGAATACGAGCAGTACTTC
v_call: TRBV9; clone_size: few; j_call: TRBJ1-5; d_call: .; cdr3_aa: CASSVGGLSNQPQHF; cdr3_nt: TGTGCCAGCAGCGTAGGGGGTTTGAGCAATCAGCCCCAGCATTTT
v_call: TRBV3-1; clone_size: .; j_call: TRBJ2-2; d_call: .; cdr3_aa: CASSQFSGELFF; cdr3_nt: TGTGCCAGCAGTCAATTTTCCGGGGAGCTGTTTTTT
v_call: TRBV27; clone_size: few; j_call: TRBJ2-7; d_call: .; cdr3_aa: CASSLKRPSYEQYF; cdr3_nt: TGTGCCAGCAGTTTAAAAAGGCCCTCCTACGAGCAGTACTTC
v_call: TRBV12-3/TRBV12-4; clone_size: .; j_call: TRBJ2-5; d_call: .; cdr3_aa: CASSPVVGLGQETQYF; cdr3_nt: TGTGCCAGCAGTCCAGTGGTGGGGTTAGGGCAAGAGACCCAGTACTTC
v_call: TRBV27; clone_size: few; j_call: TRBJ2-5; d_call: .; cdr3_aa: CASSTRWGVKGTEQETQYF; cdr3_nt: TGTGCCAGCAGCACCCGGTGGGGGGTCAAAGGGACGGAGCAAGAGACCCAGTACTTC
v_call: TRBV30; clone_size: .; j_call: TRBJ1-6; d_call: .; cdr3_aa: CAWRSSWESPLHF; cdr3_nt: TGTGCCTGGAGGTCGTCTTGGGAATCACCCCTCCACTTT